This T cell receptor beta chain was captured by sequencing in a study of response to subunit inactivated influenza vaccine. Study findings and constraints: Every seasonal influenza vaccination brings in few new T cells, the authors suggested.

This clonotype came up a few times. Its antigen is currently unknown. TCRdb re-derived calls from the RT-PCR reads in MiXCR, one entry per CDR3 protein. The table includes 300,000 to 350,000 distinct CDR3 sequences, just over 20% detected once. Trimming took 2 bases from V and 4 from J, leaving 11 bases between them. Per germline, CDR1 SQVTM and CDR2 ANQGSEA. The CDR3 totals 13 residues. The TCR comes from a man between 45 and 75 years old who received an inactivated influenza vaccine. The sample in question was PBMCs from blood, obtained about 20 months after vaccination. The chain carries TRBV29-1 and TRBJ1-1; D is unclear. The CDR3: CSVESVGATEAFF. The CDR3 region has the DNA TGCAGCGTTGAATCTGTCGGAGCCACTGAAGCTTTCTTT.